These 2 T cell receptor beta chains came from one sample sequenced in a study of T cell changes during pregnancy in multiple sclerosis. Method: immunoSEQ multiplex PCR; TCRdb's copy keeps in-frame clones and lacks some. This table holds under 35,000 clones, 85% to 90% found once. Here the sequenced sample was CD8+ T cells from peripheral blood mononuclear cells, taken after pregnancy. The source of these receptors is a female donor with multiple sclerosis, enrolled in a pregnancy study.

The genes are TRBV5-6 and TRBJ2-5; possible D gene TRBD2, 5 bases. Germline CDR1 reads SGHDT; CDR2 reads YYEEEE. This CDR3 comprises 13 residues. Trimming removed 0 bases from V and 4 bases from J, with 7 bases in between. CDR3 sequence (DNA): TGTGCCAGCAGCTTGGTAGGACTAGAGACCCAGTACTTC. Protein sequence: CASSLVGLETQYF.

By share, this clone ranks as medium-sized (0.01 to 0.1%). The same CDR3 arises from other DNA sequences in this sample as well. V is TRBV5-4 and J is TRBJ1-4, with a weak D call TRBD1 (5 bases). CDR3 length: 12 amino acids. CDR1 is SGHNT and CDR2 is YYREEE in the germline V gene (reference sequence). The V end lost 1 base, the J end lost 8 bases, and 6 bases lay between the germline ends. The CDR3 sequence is CASSLRGEKLFF. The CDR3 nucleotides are TGTGCCAGCAGCTTGCGGGGGGAAAAACTGTTTTTT.